Reported below is one TCR beta chain. Its antigen remains unidentified. No clone much larger than this one lies a single base away; base qualities are absent. This specimen belongs to a study of blood T cell repertoires in COVID-19 (TCRdb year 2020). Some background on the complete study: The collaborator samples originated in the United States, Italy and Spain and spanned the acute and convalescent phases of COVID-19. The material from the prospective study consisted of cDNA or gDNA derived from T cells, B-cell-depleted T cells, or PBMCs. Deeply sampled blood TCRbeta repertoires from subjects exposed to, actively infected with, or recovered from COVID-19 were included in the dataset. The repertoires were made available in a free public database intended to serve as a resource for research on the immune response to SARS-CoV-2. The samples were drawn from the first 160 participants of the ongoing ImmuneRACE study and from 1,200 or so subjects provided by 6 global collaborators. The sample metadata nearly always contained a de-identified subject ID, COVID-19 status, age in years and sex. Where available, HLA class I and class II types were taken from metadata supplied by the sample provider and were not determined by assay-based typing.

The immunoSEQ Assay, a bias-controlled multiplex PCR, was used to amplify TCRbeta CDR3 regions from genomic DNA. Regarding the original processing steps: Nucleated cell counts per sample were estimated from amplification of reference gene primers within the assay. Sequence reads were collapsed and filtered to measure the absolute abundance of every unique TCRbeta CDR3 rearrangement. Productive Simpson clonality was computed per sample as the square root of Simpson's diversity index over productive rearrangements. The clones in this table, taken by TCRdb from immuneACCESS, are in-frame only. Not every clone is retained; where verified, under half of the shortfall comes from an unresolved V gene, and the cause of the rest is unknown. From that table come the V and J calls and clone size; the DNA was used to work out D and trimming. The table for this sample lists 150,000 to 180,000 clones; about 88% of them were counted only once. The ten largest account for 7% to 10% of the sample.

The junction shows trimming of 1 base on V and 6 bases on J, and the gene matches do not reach 6 bases of it. The CDR3 holds 14 amino acids from the cysteine to the phenylalanine. Kept here is only the CDR3 DNA, which spans 42 bases and is read in frame from base 1. The germline V gene (reference sequence) yields LNHDA for CDR1 and SQIVND for CDR2. Beyond this particular receptor, the publication reports: The amount of clinical and demographic metadata varied by source and participant and was provided uncurated.

In Seattle, one collaborating source enrolled patients while the infection was active and tracked those patients longitudinally over the course of disease. Whole blood was collected in K2EDTA tubes by collaborating institutions according to the institutions' own protocols. Collaborator samples were shipped for TCRbeta analysis as frozen whole blood, isolated PBMCs, or DNA extracted from either sample type. This TCR came from a woman aged 60-75 years with COVID-19, enrolled during active disease. In this chain, TRBV19 is recombined with TRBJ2-7; TRBD2 fits 7 bases in the junction. Sequencing was done on a sample of peripheral blood. In nucleotide form, the sequence is TGTGCCAGTAGTATAGCTTCCGGGAGGCGCGAGCAGTACTTC. This translates into CASSIASGRREQYF.